The 24 T cell receptor beta chains given below trace back to one sample, sequenced in a study of tissue T cells after allogeneic stem cell transplantation. The repertoire was sequenced with immunoSEQ multiplex PCR; TCRdb's copy has only in-frame clones and lacks some. The data hold 20,000 to 30,000 clones, with about 89% observed a single time. The sample consisted of blood, taken before transplantation. The receptors derive from a male donor older than 55 who later had graft-versus-host disease after an allogeneic stem cell transplant.

This chain uses TRBV5-4 with TRBJ1-3; no definite D call. V gave up 0 bases and J gave up 2 bases, with 9 bases separating them. The germline CDR1 and CDR2 sequences are SGHNT and YYREEE (reference sequence). The CDR3 covers 15 residues. The CDR3 DNA sequence: TGTGCCAGCAGCTTGGCCGGAGGGACTGGAAACACCATATATTTT. This translates into CASSLAGGTGNTIYF.

The V and J genes are TRBV19 and TRBJ2-7; D unclear. V shed 3 bases and J shed 0 bases, with 12 bases lying between them. Germline CDR1 LNHDA, CDR2 SQIVND (reference sequence). The CDR3 consists of 15 residues. CDR3 sequence: CASSIAWRDSYEQYF. The CDR3 DNA reads as TGTGCCAGTAGTATCGCGTGGAGAGACTCCTACGAGCAGTACTTC. The entire variable domain, with the rest obtained from reference TRBV19 and TRBJ2-7, is as follows: DGGITQSPKYLFRKEGQNVTLSCEQNLNHDAMYWYRQDPGQGLRLIYYSQIVNDFQKGDIAEGYSVSREKKESFPLTVTSAQKNPTAFYLCASSIAWRDSYEQYFGPGTRLTVT.

The chain uses TRBV7-2 and TRBJ2-7; D possibly corresponds to TRBD2 (5 bases). The CDR3 is made up of 15 amino acids. The V end was cut by 7 bases, the J end by 5 bases, with 21 bases between. Looked up from germline, CDR1 is SGHTA and CDR2 is FQGNSA. The CDR3 spells CASTIGGLFHHEQYF. The CDR3 coding sequence is TGTGCCAGCACTATCGGCGGGCTTTTCCACCACGAGCAGTACTTC.

The chain couples TRBV6-5 to TRBJ1-2; 12 bases line up with TRBD1. CDR1 is MNHEY and CDR2 is SVGAGI in the germline V gene. This CDR3 has 14 residues. J lost 5 bases, V lost 6 bases, and 4 bases had no gene match. CDR3 nucleotides: TGTGCCAGCAGACCGGGACAGGGGGCTTATGGCTACACCTTC. It encodes CASRPGQGAYGYTF.

This clone was detected only once. V and J are TRBV6-5 and TRBJ2-2, with 8 bases that match TRBD2. Per the germline V gene, CDR1 is MNHEY and CDR2 is SVGAGI. There are 15 residues in the CDR3. V dropped 7 bases and J dropped 5; count of bases not matched to a gene: 9. The CDR3 spells CASTPGGALTGELFF. The DNA of the CDR3 is TGTGCCAGCACGCCCGGGGGGGCCTTGACCGGGGAGCTGTTTTTT.

V is TRBV14 and J is TRBJ2-3; unclear D gene. CDR1 and CDR2 from the germline V gene are SGHDN and FVKESK. V was cut by 6 bases and J by 4 bases, with 20 bases left in between. This CDR3 region has 16 residues. In nucleotides, the CDR3 is TGTGCCAGCAGAGAAGGCCCCTTGGTCTCATCAGATACGCAGTATTTT. As protein: CASREGPLVSSDTQYF.

This chain joins TRBV7-9 and TRBJ2-6; D perhaps matches TRBD2 (6 bases). The CDR3 has 17 residues. The germline gives CDR1 SEHNR, CDR2 FQNEAQ (reference sequence). Trimming cost V 5 bases and J 4 bases, with 18 bases left between them. CDR3 bases: TGTGCCAGCAGCCCTGTAACTGGAGGGGTGGGGGCCAACGTCCTGACTTTC. Its translation: CASSPVTGGVGANVLTF.

The V and J genes are TRBV4-1 and TRBJ2-1; 9 nucleotides line up with TRBD1. CDR1 is MGHRA and CDR2 is YSYEKL in the germline V gene. With V trimmed by 0 bases and J by 6 bases, 0 bases remained unmatched. The CDR3 totals 14 residues. CDR3: CASSQEDRGNEQFF. The CDR3 DNA sequence: TGCGCCAGCAGCCAAGAGGACAGGGGCAATGAGCAGTTCTTC.

The V call is TRBV30, the J call TRBJ1-5; D not certain. Germline V gene data show CDR1 as GTSNPN and CDR2 as SVGIG (reference sequence). The germline V and J ends were trimmed by 0 bases and 7 bases, with 7 bases remaining between them. The CDR3 is 12 residues long. The CDR3 DNA follows: TGTGCCTGGAGTGTATGGGGACAGCCCCAGCATTTT. Protein product: CAWSVWGQPQHF.

V and J are TRBV28 and TRBJ1-1, with a weak D call TRBD1 (5 bases). The CDR3 spans 16 residues. From germline, CDR1 is MDHEN and CDR2 SYDVKM. With 4 bases removed from V and 1 base from J, the gap between germline ends came to 16 bases. The CDR3 here is CASSSGTGMANTEAFF. In DNA form, the CDR3 reads TGTGCCAGCAGTTCCGGGACCGGGATGGCGAACACTGAAGCTTTCTTT.

This chain links TRBV30 with TRBJ1-2, with D unclear. The CDR3 totals 12 residues. CDR1 is GTSNPN and CDR2 is SVGIG in the germline V gene (reference sequence). Deletions cut 5 bases from V and 8 bases from J, with 15 bases between. The DNA of the CDR3 is TGTGCCTGGTACAACCAAAGGGAGGGCTACACCTTC. As protein: CAWYNQREGYTF.

The CDR3 DNA follows: TGTGCCAGCAGCTCAGACAGTAGCAATCAGCCCCAGCATTTT. Protein product: CASSSDSSNQPQHF. The rearrangement links TRBV3-1 (or the pseudogene TRBV3-2) to TRBJ1-5, with D possibly TRBD1 on 5 matching bases. CDR3 length: 14 residues. In germline, CDR1 is LGHDT, CDR2 YNNKEL (reference sequence). V was trimmed by 5 bases and J by 0 bases, leaving 8 bases between them.

The chain links TRBV11-2 to TRBJ2-7, with D possibly matching TRBD2 (6 bases). The germline V and J ends were trimmed by 5 bases and 6 bases, with 17 bases remaining between them. Per germline, CDR1 SGHAT and CDR2 FQNNGV. This CDR3 is 14 amino acids long. The CDR3 DNA follows: TGTGCCAGCAGCCCAGGTGCGGGAAGCCTCGAGCAGTACTTC. This sequence encodes CASSPGAGSLEQYF. The complete variable domain, with remaining parts taken from reference TRBV11-2 and TRBJ2-7, reads EAGVAQSPRYKIIEKRQSVAFWCNPISGHATLYWYQQILGQGPKLLIQFQNNGVVDDSQLPKDRFSAERLKGVDSTLKIQPAKLEDSAVYLCASSPGAGSLEQYFGPGTRLTVT.

The table lists this clone with a count of one. J is TRBJ1-5 and V is TRBV18; a weak D match, TRBD1 (5 bases). From germline, CDR1 is KGHSH and CDR2 LQKENI. V gave up 9 bases and J gave up 9 bases, with 21 bases separating them. The CDR3 loop spans 14 amino acids. The CDR3 DNA reads as TGTGCCAGTAATCGCACTCGGGAGGGACGGCCCCAGCATTTT. As protein: CASNRTREGRPQHF.

The chain joins TRBV5-1 to TRBJ1-1, with TRBD1 matching 7 bases. Germline loops: CDR1 SGHRS, CDR2 YFSETQ. CDR3 size: 14 residues. J lost 0 bases, V lost 4 bases, and 3 bases had no gene match. The CDR3 reads CASSPTGMNTEAFF. CDR3 DNA: TGCGCCAGCAGCCCGACAGGGATGAACACTGAAGCTTTCTTT.

This chain uses TRBV7-2 with TRBJ2-1, with D uncertain. The V end lost 5 bases, the J end lost 5 bases, and 13 bases lay between the germline ends. This CDR3 is built from 14 residues. In germline, CDR1 is SGHTA, CDR2 FQGNSA. CDR3 region: CASSPGFGNNEQFF. CDR3 coding DNA: TGTGCCAGCAGCCCAGGATTCGGAAACAATGAGCAGTTCTTC.

This chain connects TRBV29-1 to TRBJ2-7; the D gene could be TRBD1 or TRBD2 (5 bases each). The ends were cut back, 6 bases at V and 9 bases at J, with 12 bases in the middle. The CDR3 runs 10 residues. Per germline, CDR1 SQVTM and CDR2 ANQGSEA. The DNA for the CDR3 is TGCAGCGTCGGGGACCGGACGCAGTACTTC. Amino acid sequence: CSVGDRTQYF.

In its sample, this clone was seen a few times. This chain joins TRBV10-3 and TRBJ2-7; 7 nucleotides line up with TRBD1. CDR1 ENHRY and CDR2 SYGVKD come from the germline V gene. V lost 3 bases, J lost 1 base, and 3 bases stayed unmatched. The CDR3 is made up of 14 amino acids. As DNA, the CDR3 is TGTGCCATCAGTGACATGACAGGGTCCTACGAGCAGTACTTC. Amino acid sequence: CAISDMTGSYEQYF.

This sequence joins TRBV12-3 or TRBV12-4 and TRBJ2-2; D ambiguous. V was clipped by 3 bases and J by 7 bases, with 3 bases between them. The CDR3 spans 11 residues. The CDR3 here is CASSFFGELFF. The DNA for the CDR3 is TGTGCCAGCAGTTTTTTCGGGGAGCTGTTTTTT.

The chain joins TRBV19 to TRBJ2-1, with TRBD2 identical over 9 bases. The CDR3 runs 18 residues. Germline loops: CDR1 LNHDA, CDR2 SQIVND (reference sequence). After removal of 4 bases from V and 1 base from J, the junction contained 11 bases not matched to a gene. The CDR3 DNA follows: TGTGCCAGTAGTAGATCGGCTAGCGGGAACCCTTCCTACAATGAGCAGTTCTTC. Translated, it gives CASSRSASGNPSYNEQFF.

The chain links TRBV9 to TRBJ2-3; 10 bases map to TRBD1. Germline CDR1 and CDR2: SGDLS and YYNGEE. With V trimmed by 3 bases and J by 2 bases, 3 bases remained unmatched. The CDR3 covers 15 residues. Here the CDR3 reads CASSDGQGDTDTQYF. The CDR3 nucleotides are TGTGCCAGCAGCGATGGACAGGGGGACACAGATACGCAGTATTTT.

The chain carries TRBV5-1 and TRBJ2-2; 14 bases align to TRBD2. J lost 5 bases, V lost 3 bases, and 3 bases had no gene match. CDR1 is SGHRS and CDR2 is YFSETQ in the germline V gene. CDR3 length: 16 amino acids. The CDR3 loop reads CASSWRTSGRTGELFF. CDR3 DNA sequence: TGCGCCAGCAGCTGGCGGACTAGCGGGAGGACCGGGGAGCTGTTTTTT.

V and J are TRBV2 and TRBJ1-6; no clear D gene. This CDR3 comprises 14 residues. The V and J ends lost 6 bases and 7 bases respectively, with 13 bases between them. Germline CDR1 reads SNHLY; CDR2 reads FYNNEI. The CDR3 loop is CASRVVGRNSPLHF. In nucleotides, the CDR3 is TGTGCCAGCAGGGTCGTAGGGAGGAATTCACCCCTCCACTTT.

The V gene is TRBV2, the J gene TRBJ1-5; no clear D gene. Germline loops: CDR1 SNHLY, CDR2 FYNNEI. CDR3 length equals 14 residues. V was trimmed by 0 bases and J by 3 bases, leaving 6 bases between them. The CDR3 loop is CASSEAAVNQPQHF. In nucleotides, the CDR3 is TGTGCCAGCAGTGAAGCGGCAGTCAATCAGCCCCAGCATTTT.